This T cell receptor (beta chain) was documented in a study of blood T cell repertoires in COVID-19 (dated by TCRdb to 2018 to 2021). Background on the whole study: Samples from collaborators originated in the United States, Italy and Spain and spanned both the acute and convalescent phases of COVID-19. The prospective study material was composed of cDNA or gDNA derived from T cells, B-cell-depleted T cells, or PBMCs. Deeply sampled blood TCRbeta repertoires from subjects exposed to, actively infected with, or recovered from COVID-19 were included in the dataset. The repertoires were released in a freely available public database meant as a resource for research on the immune response to SARS-CoV-2. Samples came from the ongoing ImmuneRACE study (first 160 participants) plus 1,254 subjects from 6 global collaborators. Sample metadata almost always included a de-identified subject ID, COVID-19 status, age in years and sex. Where available, HLA class I and class II types were taken from metadata supplied by the sample provider and were not determined by assay-based typing. Overall study outcomes, separate from this receptor: The quantity of clinical and demographic metadata differed by source and by participant and was supplied without curation.

The germline V gene (reference sequence) provides CDR1 SEHNR and CDR2 FQNEAQ. V loses 1 base of germline sequence and J loses 1 base, and the interval between the two ends is 7 bases. The CDR3 goes from the cysteine to the phenylalanine over 14 residues. The CDR3 DNA has 42 bases and is translated from base 1. TCRbeta CDR3 regions were amplified from genomic DNA by means of the immunoSEQ Assay, a bias-controlled multiplex PCR. The original methods were these. Within the assay, amplification of reference gene primers was used to estimate how many nucleated cells each sample contained. To quantify the absolute abundance of each unique TCRbeta CDR3 rearrangement, sequence reads were collapsed and filtered. For each sample, productive Simpson clonality was calculated as the square root of Simpson's diversity index across productive rearrangements. The table was pulled from immuneACCESS by TCRdb, which kept in-frame rearrangements only. Such tables lose some clones; where checked, under half of the loss comes from unresolved V genes, and the rest has no known cause. V and J calls and clone size are as listed in that table; D and trimming were resolved from the DNA. For this sample there are around 70,000 clones; 87% appear just once. 29% of the sample is taken by the ten largest.

The collaborating institutions used their own protocols to collect whole blood in K2EDTA tubes. For TCRbeta analysis, collaborator samples were shipped as frozen whole blood, as isolated PBMCs, or as DNA extracted from either sample type. In its sample, this clone was seen once. Its binding antigen is unknown. No base-level quality is on record; no much larger clone is a single base apart. Sample: peripheral blood. The clonotype originates from a woman aged 80 or over with active or convalescent COVID-19. In this chain, TRBV7-9 is recombined with TRBJ1-2; no D gene call is confident. The CDR3 in this case is CASSLGGNNYGYTF. The nucleotide sequence reads as follows: TGTGCCAGCAGCTTAGGAGGTAATAACTATGGCTACACCTTC.